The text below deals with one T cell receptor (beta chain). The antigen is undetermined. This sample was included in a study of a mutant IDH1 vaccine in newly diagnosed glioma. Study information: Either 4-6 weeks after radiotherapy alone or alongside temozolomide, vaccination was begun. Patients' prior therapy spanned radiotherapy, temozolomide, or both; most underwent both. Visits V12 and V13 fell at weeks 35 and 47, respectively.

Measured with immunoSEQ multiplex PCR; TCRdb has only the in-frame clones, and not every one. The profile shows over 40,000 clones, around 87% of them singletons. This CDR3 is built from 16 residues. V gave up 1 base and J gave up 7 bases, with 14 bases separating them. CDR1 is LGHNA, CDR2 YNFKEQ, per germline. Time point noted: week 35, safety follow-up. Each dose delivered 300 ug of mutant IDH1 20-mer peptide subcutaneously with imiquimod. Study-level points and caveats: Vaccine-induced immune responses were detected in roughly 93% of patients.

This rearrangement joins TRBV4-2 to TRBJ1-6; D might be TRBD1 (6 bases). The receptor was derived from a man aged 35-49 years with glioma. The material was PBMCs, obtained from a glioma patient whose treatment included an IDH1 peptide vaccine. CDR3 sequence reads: CASSQGGLTGNSPLHF. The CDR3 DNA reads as TGTGCCAGCAGCCAAGGGGGGTTGACAGGCAATTCACCCCTCCACTTT.